The rows below give T cell receptor beta chains drawn from one sample of a study of tumor-infiltrating lymphocytes in primary liver carcinoma. MiXCR was run by TCRdb on the multiplex PCR reads, yielding one entry per CDR3 protein. Of about 200,000 distinct CDR3 sequences in the sample, about 65% were seen once. The specimen sequenced was peripheral blood. All receptors come from a woman aged 55-69 years with primary liver carcinoma and hepatitis B virus infection. The CDR3 runs from the conserved cysteine through the conserved F or W. A D gene is named only where the DNA matches it firmly. A row's size may be missing; if present it is once, few, many or a size class.

size	V	D	length	J	CDR3	DNA
NA	TRBV11-2	NA	15	TRBJ2-7	CASSLVRGLHYEQHF	TGTGCCAGCAGCTTAGTGCGCGGGCTGCACTACGAGCAGCACTTC
NA	TRBV5-1	TRBD2	14	TRBJ2-7	CASSPGTSGYKQYF	TGCGCCAGCAGCCCCGGGACTAGCGGCTACAAGCAGTATTTC
NA	TRBV5-6	TRBD2	16	TRBJ2-1	CASSLAPGLAGGEHFF	TGTGCCAGCAGCTTGGCCCCGGGACTAGCGGGAGGCGAGCACTTCTTC
NA	TRBV4-1	NA	18	TRBJ2-6	CASSQDGGKTSGVNVLTF	TGCGCCAGCAGCCAAGATGGGGGGAAAACCTCCGGGGTCAACGTCCTGACTTTC
NA	TRBV5-6	NA	15	TRBJ1-3	CASSFGPGAGNTIYF	TGTGCCAGCAGCTTTGGTCCTGGGGCTGGAAACACCATATATTTT
many	TRBV10-3	NA	15	TRBJ2-2	CAISAGGARTGELFF	TGTGCCATCAGTGCGGGGGGCGCACGCACCGGGGAGCTGTTTTTT
NA	TRBV29-1	NA	12	TRBJ2-7	CSVEGSSHERYF	TGCAGCGTTGAGGGGAGTTCCCACGAGCGGTACTTC
NA	TRBV12-3/TRBV12-4	TRBD2	15	TRBJ2-1	CASSLQLAGGLKQSF	TGTGCCAGCAGTTTACAACTAGCGGGAGGCCTCAAGCAGTCCTTC
NA	TRBV11-2	NA	11	TRBJ2-7	CASRQTSEQYF	TGTGCCAGTAGGCAGACTAGCGAGCAGTACTTC
NA	TRBV6-5	TRBD1	16	TRBJ1-1	CASSSAPGTGDTEVFF	TGTGCCAGCAGTAGTGCCCCCGGGACAGGGGACACTGAAGTTTTCTTT
NA	TRBV6-6	NA	12	TRBJ1-1	CASGRVNTEDFF	TGTGCCAGTGGCAGGGTAAACACTGAAGATTTCTTT